The rows below give T cell receptor beta chains drawn from one sample of a study of blood T cells in healthy people across ages. MiXCR, applied by TCRdb to the 5' RACE reads, yields one record per CDR3 protein. The table has 550,000 to 650,000 distinct CDR3 sequences, about 29% seen once; the top ten hold over 3.5%. The same sample was also studied in work on T cells of mothers and their children.

Sequenced sample: blood. These receptors all stem from a boy between 2 and 15 years old in good health. Both conserved end residues are part of each CDR3. D genes are given only for firm matches. Not all rows give a size; the values are once, few, many and, for expanded clones, a class.

V	D	size	J	CDR3	DNA
TRBV5-1	TRBD1	many	TRBJ2-2	CASSLQGAGTGELFF	TGCGCCAGCAGCTTACAGGGGGCCGGCACCGGGGAGCTGTTTTTT
TRBV13	TRBD2	NA	TRBJ2-7	CASTGLAGEQYF	TGTGCCAGCACCGGACTAGCGGGTGAGCAGTACTTC
TRBV7-9	NA	NA	TRBJ2-2	CASSLTGIGELFF	TGTGCCAGCAGCTTAACAGGGATCGGGGAGCTGTTTTTT
TRBV3-1	NA	NA	TRBJ2-5	CASSPSHRQEETQYF	TGTGCCAGCAGCCCTTCCCATAGACAGGAGGAGACCCAGTACTTC
TRBV6-5	NA	few	TRBJ2-1	CASSYFEGLSLRQFF	TGTGCCAGCAGTTACTTCGAAGGACTCTCTCTGAGGCAGTTCTTC
TRBV24-1	NA	once	TRBJ1-2	CATSDLLRQGANYGYTF	TGTGCCACCAGTGATTTGCTTCGTCAGGGAGCGAACTATGGCTACACCTTC
TRBV2	NA	few	TRBJ1-1	CASRAQEDSEAFF	TGTGCCAGCAGGGCACAGGAGGACTCTGAAGCTTTCTTT
TRBV5-6	NA	few	TRBJ2-7	CASSLGPSLRDTYEQYF	TGTGCCAGCAGCTTAGGTCCCTCGTTGCGGGATACCTACGAGCAGTACTTC
TRBV19	TRBD2	many	TRBJ2-1	CASRVLAGGEQFF	TGTGCCAGTAGGGTATTAGCGGGGGGGGAGCAGTTCTTC
TRBV25-1	NA	few	TRBJ2-5	CASNRVGLETQYF	TGTGCCAGCAACAGGGTAGGCCTAGAGACCCAGTACTTC
TRBV5-1	NA	NA	TRBJ2-3	CASSPGTSSSTDTQYF	TGCGCCAGCAGCCCCGGGACATCCTCTTCCACAGATACGCAGTATTTT
TRBV6-5	TRBD1	NA	TRBJ2-1	CASSYSGTARNNEQFF	TGTGCCAGCAGTTACTCCGGGACAGCGAGAAACAATGAGCAGTTCTTC
TRBV7-3	NA	NA	TRBJ2-7	CASSLSGVGYEQYF	TGTGCCAGCAGCTTAAGCGGGGTCGGCTACGAGCAGTACTTC
TRBV12-3/TRBV12-4	NA	few	TRBJ1-2	CASSLHGPQGYTF	TGTGCCAGCAGTCTACACGGACCTCAGGGCTACACCTTC
TRBV11-2	NA	NA	TRBJ2-1	CASRSLRGRSDNEQFF	TGTGCCAGCAGGTCCCTCAGGGGACGGTCGGACAATGAGCAGTTCTTC
TRBV12-3/TRBV12-4	NA	few	TRBJ1-2	CASSLTGNHRYTF	TGTGCCAGCAGTTTAACAGGGAACCATCGCTACACCTTC
TRBV20-1	NA	NA	TRBJ2-3	CSAREARLLINTDTQYF	TGCAGTGCTAGAGAGGCGCGACTCCTTATCAACACAGATACGCAGTATTTT
TRBV6-5	NA	NA	TRBJ1-4	CASRDPGARGEKLFF	TGTGCCAGCAGAGACCCCGGTGCTCGGGGTGAAAAACTGTTTTTT
TRBV7-9	TRBD2	NA	TRBJ2-5	CASSRTSGRARETQYF	TGTGCCAGCAGCCGGACTAGCGGGAGGGCCCGAGAGACCCAGTACTTC
TRBV7-2	NA	once	TRBJ2-7	CASSLAGPTTYEQYF	TGTGCCAGCAGCTTAGCGGGACCGACGACCTACGAGCAGTACTTC
TRBV12-3/TRBV12-4	TRBD2	few	TRBJ2-1	CASSRARRSSGGNEQFF	TGTGCCAGCAGTCGGGCCCGGAGGTCTAGCGGGGGGAATGAGCAGTTCTTC
TRBV27	NA	NA	TRBJ2-7	CASSQTGLPPGEQYF	TGTGCCAGCAGTCAAACGGGCCTCCCTCCGGGCGAGCAGTACTTC
TRBV25-1	NA	NA	TRBJ2-7	CASSDLRREQYF	TGTGCCAGCAGTGATCTCAGACGCGAGCAGTACTTC
TRBV5-1	NA	NA	TRBJ2-3	CASSLGQGLSTDTQYF	TGCGCCAGCAGCTTGGGGCAGGGGCTAAGCACAGATACGCAGTATTTT
TRBV13	NA	few	TRBJ1-3	CASSLVRGSGNTIYF	TGTGCCAGCAGCTTAGTGCGGGGGTCTGGAAACACCATATATTTT
TRBV14	NA	NA	TRBJ2-7	CASSQEWGRSSYEQYF	TGTGCCAGCAGCCAAGAGTGGGGCCGGAGCTCCTACGAGCAGTACTTC
TRBV6-4	TRBD2	NA	TRBJ2-6	CASSGTRTGANVLTF	TGTGCCAGCAGTGGGACTAGGACTGGGGCCAACGTCCTGACTTTC
TRBV20-1	NA	NA	TRBJ2-7	CSARYRNEQYF	TGCAGTGCTAGATATAGGAACGAGCAGTACTTC
TRBV3-1	NA	NA	TRBJ2-7	CASSQDMMTPVEGEQYF	TGTGCCAGCAGCCAAGATATGATGACACCGGTGGAGGGCGAGCAGTACTTC